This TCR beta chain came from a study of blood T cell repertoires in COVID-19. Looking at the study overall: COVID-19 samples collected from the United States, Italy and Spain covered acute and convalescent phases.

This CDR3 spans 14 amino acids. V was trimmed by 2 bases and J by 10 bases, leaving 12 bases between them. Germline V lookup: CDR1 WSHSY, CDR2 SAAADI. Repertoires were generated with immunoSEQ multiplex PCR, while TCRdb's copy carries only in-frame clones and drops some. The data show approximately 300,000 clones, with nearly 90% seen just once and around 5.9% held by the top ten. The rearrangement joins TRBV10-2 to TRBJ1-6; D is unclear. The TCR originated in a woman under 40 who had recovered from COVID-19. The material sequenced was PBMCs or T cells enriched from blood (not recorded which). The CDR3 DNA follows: TGCGCCAGCAGTGAGGTACTTTTTGAATCACCCCTCCACTTT. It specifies CASSEVLFESPLHF.